The rows below give T cell receptor beta chains drawn from one sample of a study of vaccination and CD4 T cells after COVID-19. Their specific antigens are unknown. TCRdb used MiXCR to reprocess the PCR reads, holding one entry per CDR3 protein. Among 7,000 or so distinct CDR3 sequences, 66% were seen once, and the ten largest hold over 20%. The specimen was CD4+ T cells from blood, cultured in vitro. These receptors came from a human donor who had recovered from COVID-19. Each CDR3 is given with its conserved first and last residue. Each record gives: clone size, V gene, J gene, D gene, CDR3 protein, CDR3 DNA. D genes are given only for firm matches. Size is omitted from some rows. Given values are once, few, many or a class for expanded clones.

clone size: .
V gene: TRBV20-1
J gene: TRBJ2-2
D gene: .
CDR3 protein: CSARVAGLYTGELFF
CDR3 DNA: TGCAGTGCTAGAGTCGCGGGGCTTTACACCGGGGAGCTGTTTTTT

clone size: .
V gene: TRBV21-1
J gene: TRBJ2-1
D gene: .
CDR3 protein: CASSNPLVGGEQFF
CDR3 DNA: TGTGCCAGCAGCAACCCCCTGGTTGGGGGTGAGCAGTTCTTC

clone size: .
V gene: TRBV6-2/TRBV6-3
J gene: TRBJ1-5
D gene: .
CDR3 protein: CAAKGRTDQPQHF
CDR3 DNA: TGTGCCGCAAAAGGACGGACCGATCAGCCCCAGCATTTT

clone size: few
V gene: TRBV12-5
J gene: TRBJ1-1
D gene: .
CDR3 protein: CASGLLAGDYTEAFF
CDR3 DNA: TGTGCTAGTGGTTTGCTAGCAGGGGATTACACTGAAGCTTTCTTT

clone size: medium-sized
V gene: TRBV2
J gene: TRBJ1-2
D gene: .
CDR3 protein: CASSEEMVYYGYTF
CDR3 DNA: TGTGCCAGCAGTGAAGAAATGGTTTACTATGGCTACACCTTC

clone size: .
V gene: TRBV7-9
J gene: TRBJ2-5
D gene: TRBD1
CDR3 protein: CASSSPRSGQGSHRETQYF
CDR3 DNA: TGTGCCAGCAGCTCCCCGAGATCGGGACAGGGGTCCCATAGGGAGACCCAGTACTTC

clone size: .
V gene: TRBV20-1
J gene: TRBJ2-1
D gene: TRBD1
CDR3 protein: CSARDRTGPYNEQFF
CDR3 DNA: TGCAGTGCTAGAGATCGGACAGGGCCCTACAATGAGCAGTTCTTC

clone size: few
V gene: TRBV7-6
J gene: TRBJ2-5
D gene: TRBD2
CDR3 protein: CASSIRGLAGGQETQYF
CDR3 DNA: TGTGCCAGCAGCATAAGGGGACTAGCGGGGGGACAAGAGACCCAGTACTTC

clone size: few
V gene: TRBV7-8
J gene: TRBJ1-1
D gene: .
CDR3 protein: CASSLGMDTEAFF
CDR3 DNA: TGTGCCAGCAGCTTAGGCATGGACACTGAAGCTTTCTTT

clone size: few
V gene: TRBV6-4
J gene: TRBJ2-5
D gene: .
CDR3 protein: CASGSPRETQYF
CDR3 DNA: TGTGCCAGCGGAAGCCCCCGTGAGACCCAGTACTTC

clone size: .
V gene: TRBV2
J gene: TRBJ1-5
D gene: TRBD1
CDR3 protein: CASSPGTGGNQPQHF
CDR3 DNA: TGTGCCAGCAGCCCCGGGACAGGGGGTAATCAGCCCCAGCATTTT

clone size: large
V gene: TRBV18
J gene: TRBJ1-6
D gene: .
CDR3 protein: CASSPLTGNSPLHF
CDR3 DNA: TGTGCCAGCTCACCACTGACTGGAAATTCACCCCTCCACTTT

clone size: .
V gene: TRBV20-1
J gene: TRBJ1-5
D gene: .
CDR3 protein: CSASKDTNQPQHF
CDR3 DNA: TGCAGTGCTAGTAAGGACACCAATCAGCCCCAGCATTTT

clone size: .
V gene: TRBV5-1
J gene: TRBJ2-2
D gene: .
CDR3 protein: CASSLVLWVNTGELFF
CDR3 DNA: TGCGCCAGCAGCTTGGTACTGTGGGTAAACACCGGGGAGCTGTTTTTT